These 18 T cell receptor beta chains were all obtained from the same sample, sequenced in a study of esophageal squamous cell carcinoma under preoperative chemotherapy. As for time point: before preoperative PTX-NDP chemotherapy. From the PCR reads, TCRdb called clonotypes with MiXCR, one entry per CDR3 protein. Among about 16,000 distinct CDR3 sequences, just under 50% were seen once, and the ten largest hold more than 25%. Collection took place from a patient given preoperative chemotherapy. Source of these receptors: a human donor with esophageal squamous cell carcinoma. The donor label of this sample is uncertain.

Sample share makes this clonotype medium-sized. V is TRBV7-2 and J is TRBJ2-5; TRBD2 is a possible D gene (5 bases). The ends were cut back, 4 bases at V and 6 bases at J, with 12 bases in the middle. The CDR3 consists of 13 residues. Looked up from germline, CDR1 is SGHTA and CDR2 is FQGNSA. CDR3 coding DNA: TGTGCCAGCAGCTACACGGACTGGAAGACCCAGTACTTC. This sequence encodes CASSYTDWKTQYF.

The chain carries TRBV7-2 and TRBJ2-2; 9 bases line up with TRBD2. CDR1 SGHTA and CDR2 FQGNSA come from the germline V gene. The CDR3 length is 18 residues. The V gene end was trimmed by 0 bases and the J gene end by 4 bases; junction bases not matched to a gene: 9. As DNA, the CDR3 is TGTGCCAGCAGCTTAGCGCTAGCGGGAATGTTAGGCACCGGGGAGCTGTTTTTT. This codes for CASSLALAGMLGTGELFF.

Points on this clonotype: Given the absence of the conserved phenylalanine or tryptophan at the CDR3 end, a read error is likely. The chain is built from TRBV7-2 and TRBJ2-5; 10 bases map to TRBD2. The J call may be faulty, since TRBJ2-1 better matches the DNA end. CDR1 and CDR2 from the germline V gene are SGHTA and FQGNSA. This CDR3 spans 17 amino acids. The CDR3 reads CASSPILAGAWQETQFS. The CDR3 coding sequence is TGTGCCAGCAGCCCAATTCTAGCGGGAGCATGGCAAGAGACCCAGTTCTCG.

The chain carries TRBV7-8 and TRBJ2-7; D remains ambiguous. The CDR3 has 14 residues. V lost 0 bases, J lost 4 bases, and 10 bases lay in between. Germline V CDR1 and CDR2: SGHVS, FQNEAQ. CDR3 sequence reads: CASSLAQFGYEQYF. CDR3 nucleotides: TGTGCCAGCAGCTTAGCACAGTTTGGGTACGAGCAGTACTTC.

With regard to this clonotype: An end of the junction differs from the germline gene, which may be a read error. In DNA form, the CDR3 reads TGTGCCAGCGGGGGACCTGGGTGGCGAGCGGGAGTGGCGCAGTATTTC. Translating gives CASGGPGWRAGVAQYF. The gene calls are TRBV7-2 and TRBJ2-5; 8 bases are shared with TRBD2. The CDR3 spans 16 residues. Germline CDR1 SGHTA, CDR2 FQGNSA.

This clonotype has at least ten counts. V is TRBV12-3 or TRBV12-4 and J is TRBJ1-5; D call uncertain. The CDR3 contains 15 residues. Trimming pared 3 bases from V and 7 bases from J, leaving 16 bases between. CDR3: CASSFKSVIHQPQHF. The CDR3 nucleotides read TGTGCCAGCAGTTTTAAATCTGTAATCCACCAGCCCCAGCATTTT.

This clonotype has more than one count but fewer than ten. The CDR3 loop is CASSPRDREGNEQFF. DNA of the CDR3: TGTGCCAGCAGCCCCCGGGACAGGGAGGGAAATGAGCAGTTCTTC. The chain uses TRBV12-3 or TRBV12-4 and TRBJ2-1; 9 bases match TRBD1. The V segment lost 6 bases and the J segment 7 bases; nucleotides outside the gene matches: 10. CDR3 length: 15 amino acids.

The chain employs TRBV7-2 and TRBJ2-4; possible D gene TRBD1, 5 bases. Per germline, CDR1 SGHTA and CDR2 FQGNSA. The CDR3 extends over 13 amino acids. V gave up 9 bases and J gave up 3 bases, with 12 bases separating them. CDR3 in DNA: TGTGCCAGGGGGCTTGGAGTCAAAAACATTCAGTACTTC. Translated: CARGLGVKNIQYF.

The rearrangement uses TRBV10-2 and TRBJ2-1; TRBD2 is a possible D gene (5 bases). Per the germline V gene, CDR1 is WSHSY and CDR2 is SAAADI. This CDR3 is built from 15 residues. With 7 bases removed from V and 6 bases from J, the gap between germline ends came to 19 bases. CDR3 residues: CASNHVLTSGNEQFF. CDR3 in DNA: TGCGCCAGCAACCACGTCCTAACTAGTGGCAATGAGCAGTTCTTC.

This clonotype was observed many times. Written as DNA, the CDR3 is TGTGCCAGCAGCCAGCTTCGCGGGGGCCCCGATACGCAGTATTTT. Translating it yields CASSQLRGGPDTQYF. This rearrangement joins TRBV12-3 or TRBV12-4 to TRBJ2-3; TRBD2 might be the D (7 bases). V shed 6 bases and J shed 6 bases, with 19 bases lying between them. The CDR3 consists of 15 residues.

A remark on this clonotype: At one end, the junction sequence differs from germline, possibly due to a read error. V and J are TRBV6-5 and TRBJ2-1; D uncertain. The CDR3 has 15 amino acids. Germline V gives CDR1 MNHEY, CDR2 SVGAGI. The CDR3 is CASSYGGPTFSEQFF. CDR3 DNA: TGTGCCAGCAGTTACGGCGGACCGACCTTCAGTGAGCAGTTTTTC.

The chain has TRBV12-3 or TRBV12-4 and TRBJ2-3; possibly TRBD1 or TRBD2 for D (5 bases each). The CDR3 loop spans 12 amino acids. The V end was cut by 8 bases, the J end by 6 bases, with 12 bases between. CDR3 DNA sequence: TGTGCCAGCGCCGGGGCCAAGGATACGCAGTATTTT. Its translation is CASAGAKDTQYF.

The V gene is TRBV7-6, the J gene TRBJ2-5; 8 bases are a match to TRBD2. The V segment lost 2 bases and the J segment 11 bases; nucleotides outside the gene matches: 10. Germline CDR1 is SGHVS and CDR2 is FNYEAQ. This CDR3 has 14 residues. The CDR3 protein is CASSLLAGGNEQYF. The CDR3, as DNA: TGTGCCAGCAGCTTACTGGCGGGGGGCAATGAGCAGTACTTC.

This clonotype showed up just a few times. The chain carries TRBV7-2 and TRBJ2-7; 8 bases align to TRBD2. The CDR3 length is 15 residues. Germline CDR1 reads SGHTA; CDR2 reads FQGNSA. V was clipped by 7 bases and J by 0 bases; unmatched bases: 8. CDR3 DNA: TGTGCCAGCACCTTCGGGCTAGCGGGCTCCTACGAGCAGTACTTC. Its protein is CASTFGLAGSYEQYF.

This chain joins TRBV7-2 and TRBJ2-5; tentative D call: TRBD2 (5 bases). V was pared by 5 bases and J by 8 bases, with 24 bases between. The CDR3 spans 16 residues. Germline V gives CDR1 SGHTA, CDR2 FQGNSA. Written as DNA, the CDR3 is TGTGCCAGCAGCGGACTTGGAGGCCACGCCCAAAACACCCAGTACTTC. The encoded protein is CASSGLGGHAQNTQYF.

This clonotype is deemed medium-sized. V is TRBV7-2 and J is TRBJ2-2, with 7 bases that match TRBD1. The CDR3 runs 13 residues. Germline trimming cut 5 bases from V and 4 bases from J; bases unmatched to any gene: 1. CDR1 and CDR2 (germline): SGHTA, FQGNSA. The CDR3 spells CASSRDSTGELFF. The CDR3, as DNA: TGTGCCAGCAGCCGGGACAGCACCGGGGAGCTGTTTTTT.

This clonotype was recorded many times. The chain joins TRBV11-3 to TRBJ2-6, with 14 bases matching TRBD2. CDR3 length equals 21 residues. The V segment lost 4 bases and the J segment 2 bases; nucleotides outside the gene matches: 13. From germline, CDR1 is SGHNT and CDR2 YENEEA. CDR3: CASSSLPGTSGSLAGANVLTF. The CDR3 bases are TGTGCCAGCAGCTCACTCCCCGGGACTAGCGGGAGCCTCGCTGGGGCCAACGTCCTGACTTTC.

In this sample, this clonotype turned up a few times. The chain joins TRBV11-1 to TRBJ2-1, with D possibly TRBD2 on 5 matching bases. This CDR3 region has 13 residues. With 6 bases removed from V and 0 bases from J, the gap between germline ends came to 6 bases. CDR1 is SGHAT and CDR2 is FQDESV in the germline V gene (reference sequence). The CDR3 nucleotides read TGTGCCAGCAGAGGGAGCTCCTACAATGAGCAGTTCTTC. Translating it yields CASRGSSYNEQFF.